Listed below are T cell receptor beta chains from one sample, sequenced in a study of shared clonotypes between healthy human individuals. Only in-frame clones appear in the TCRdb table, and some are missing; sequencing was by immunoSEQ multiplex PCR. The sample has roughly 1,600,000 clones; approximately 98.5% are singletons. Input material: naive CD4+ T cells sorted from blood. These receptors originate from a man under 40 in good health. Each CDR3 is given with its conserved first and last residue. A D gene is named only where the DNA matches it firmly. Only some rows state a clone size, as once, few, many or a class for expanded clones.

clone_size | d_call | cdr3_length | j_call | v_call | cdr3_aa | cdr3_nt
once | NA | 13 | TRBJ1-4 | TRBV6-5 | CASSYGPDEKLFF | TGTGCCAGCAGCTATGGACCAGATGAAAAACTGTTTTTT
NA | NA | 13 | TRBJ2-2 | TRBV29-1 | CSVVLAGPGELFF | TGCAGCGTTGTGCTGGCAGGGCCCGGGGAGCTGTTTTTT
NA | NA | 13 | TRBJ2-3 | TRBV30 | CAWSSGLRDTQYF | TGTGCCTGGAGTTCCGGACTACGAGATACGCAGTATTTT
NA | NA | 12 | TRBJ2-7 | TRBV9 | CASSVGMGEQYF | TGTGCCAGCAGCGTAGGAATGGGAGAGCAGTACTTC
NA | NA | 11 | TRBJ2-7 | TRBV5-6 | CASSRTHEQYF | TGTGCCAGCAGCCGAACTCACGAGCAGTACTTC
NA | TRBD2 | 14 | TRBJ2-7 | TRBV5-1 | CASSSGLAGVEQYF | TGCGCCAGCAGCTCGGGACTAGCGGGAGTCGAGCAGTACTTC
NA | TRBD2 | 15 | TRBJ2-7 | TRBV28 | CASRDYLFGGYEQYF | TGTGCCAGCAGGGACTACTTATTCGGGGGGTACGAGCAGTACTTC
NA | TRBD2 | 18 | TRBJ2-1 | TRBV10-2 | CASSEFPWTSGLYNEQFF | TGCGCCAGCAGTGAGTTCCCCTGGACTAGCGGCCTTTACAATGAGCAGTTCTTC
NA | NA | 16 | TRBJ1-1 | TRBV5-1 | CASSLRADLSNTEAFF | TGCGCCAGCAGCTTGAGGGCCGATTTATCGAACACTGAAGCTTTCTTT
NA | NA | 14 | TRBJ2-2 | TRBV2 | CASSVARGTGELFF | TGTGCCAGCAGTGTAGCCCGGGGCACCGGGGAGCTGTTTTTT
NA | NA | 13 | TRBJ1-1 | TRBV15 | CATSTDSNTEAFF | TGTGCCACCAGCACGGACAGCAACACTGAAGCTTTCTTT
NA | TRBD2 | 14 | TRBJ2-3 | TRBV29-1 | CSVGAGVKGDTQYF | TGCAGCGTTGGGGCGGGAGTTAAAGGGGATACGCAGTATTTT
NA | NA | 14 | TRBJ2-7 | TRBV5-1 | CASSLVAGSYEQYF | TGCGCCAGCAGCTTGGTTGCGGGTTCCTACGAGCAGTACTTC
NA | NA | 17 | TRBJ1-1 | TRBV28 | CASSFPFGRARNTEAFF | TGTGCCAGCAGTTTCCCCTTCGGCAGGGCGCGTAACACGGAAGCTTTCTTT
NA | TRBD2 | 15 | TRBJ2-7 | TRBV28 | CASNLAGEISYEQYF | TGTGCCAGCAACCTAGCGGGAGAGATCTCCTACGAGCAGTACTTC
NA | TRBD2 | 14 | TRBJ2-5 | TRBV5-1 | CASSSTSGKETQYF | TGCGCCAGCAGCTCTACTAGCGGGAAAGAGACCCAGTACTTC
NA | NA | 13 | TRBJ2-2 | TRBV6-5 | CASTGTPHRELFF | TGTGCCAGCACCGGGACACCTCACCGGGAGCTGTTTTTT
NA | TRBD2 | 19 | TRBJ2-3 | TRBV5-3 | CARRGISSGRTSGTDTQYF | TGTGCCAGACGGGGGATTTCTAGCGGGAGGACTTCGGGCACAGATACGCAGTATTTT
NA | NA | 23 | TRBJ1-2 | TRBV10-1 | CASSPGQDRERPMGSRKTYGYTF | TGCGCCAGCAGTCCAGGCCAAGATCGCGAAAGACCTATGGGATCGCGAAAGACCTATGGCTACACCTTC
NA | TRBD1 | 14 | TRBJ2-7 | TRBV7-2 | CASSSTGFSYEQYF | TGTGCCAGCAGCTCGACAGGGTTCTCCTACGAGCAGTACTTC
NA | NA | 14 | TRBJ2-7 | TRBV9 | CASSVVPGAGEQYF | TGTGCCAGCAGCGTAGTGCCGGGGGCAGGTGAGCAGTACTTC
NA | TRBD2 | 17 | TRBJ2-1 | TRBV11-2 | CASSPRGRAHPYNEQFF | TGTGCCAGCAGCCCCCGCGGGAGGGCCCACCCATACAATGAGCAGTTCTTC
NA | NA | 16 | TRBJ2-7 | TRBV9 | CASSPYGTSSSYEQYF | TGTGCCAGCAGCCCATACGGGACTTCGAGCTCCTACGAGCAGTACTTC
NA | TRBD1 | 14 | TRBJ1-4 | TRBV30 | CAWSGTGDNEKLFF | TGTGCCTGGAGTGGGACAGGCGATAATGAAAAACTGTTTTTT
NA | NA | 12 | TRBJ2-1 | TRBV9 | CASSAVGNEQFF | TGTGCCAGCAGCGCCGTCGGCAATGAGCAGTTCTTC
once | NA | 11 | TRBJ2-1 | TRBV30 | CAWSAVGEQFF | TGTGCCTGGAGTGCTGTCGGTGAGCAGTTCTTC
NA | NA | 14 | TRBJ2-7 | TRBV28 | CASSVAAGNYEQYF | TGTGCCAGCAGCGTAGCGGCGGGCAACTACGAGCAGTACTTC
once | NA | 13 | TRBJ2-2 | TRBV7-3 | CASSPHPTGELFF | TGTGCCAGCAGCCCCCATCCCACCGGGGAGCTGTTTTTT
NA | TRBD1 | 15 | TRBJ2-1 | TRBV7-8 | CASSPGTGNGREQFF | TGTGCCAGCAGCCCAGGGACAGGGAACGGTAGGGAGCAGTTCTTC
NA | NA | 17 | TRBJ2-7 | TRBV27 | CASSLFFQAESSYEQYF | TGTGCCAGCAGTTTATTTTTTCAAGCGGAAAGCTCCTACGAGCAGTACTTC
NA | NA | 14 | TRBJ1-4 | TRBV4-1 | CASSDTPGTEKLFF | TGCGCCAGCAGCGATACCCCCGGGACCGAAAAACTGTTTTTT
NA | NA | 12 | TRBJ2-7 | TRBV6-6 | CASRTVSYEQYF | TGTGCCAGCAGGACAGTCTCCTACGAGCAGTACTTC
NA | TRBD1 | 15 | TRBJ1-1 | TRBV18 | CASSPRDRVLTEAFF | TGTGCCAGCTCACCACGAGACAGGGTGTTGACTGAAGCTTTCTTT
once | NA | 16 | TRBJ1-4 | TRBV7-9 | CASSLDVRGGNEKLFF | TGTGCCAGCAGCTTAGATGTTCGAGGGGGTAATGAAAAACTGTTTTTT
NA | TRBD2 | 19 | TRBJ2-1 | TRBV9 | CASSAWTSGKKGSGNEQFF | TGTGCCAGCAGCGCCTGGACTAGCGGGAAAAAGGGGTCCGGCAATGAGCAGTTCTTC
once | NA | 14 | TRBJ2-7 | TRBV5-4 | CASSPEGHSYEQYF | TGTGCCAGCAGCCCTGAGGGCCACTCCTACGAGCAGTACTTC
once | NA | 11 | TRBJ1-2 | TRBV29-1 | CSVGNDYGYTF | TGCAGCGTTGGGAATGACTATGGCTACACCTTC
NA | TRBD1 | 15 | TRBJ2-7 | TRBV4-3 | CASSPTGTGAYEQYF | TGCGCCAGCAGCCCGACCGGGACAGGGGCCTACGAGCAGTACTTC
NA | TRBD1 | 14 | TRBJ2-7 | TRBV28 | CASSLLDRGNEQYF | TGTGCCAGCAGTTTATTGGACAGGGGGAACGAGCAGTACTTC
NA | NA | 16 | TRBJ2-3 | TRBV9 | CASSVGSSIATDTQYF | TGTGCCAGCAGCGTAGGGTCGTCCATAGCCACAGATACGCAGTATTTT
NA | NA | 14 | TRBJ2-7 | TRBV9 | CASSVGTEGYEQYF | TGTGCCAGCAGCGTAGGGACAGAGGGCTACGAGCAGTACTTC
NA | TRBD2 | 15 | TRBJ2-7 | TRBV9 | CASSVESGTNYEQYF | TGTGCCAGCAGCGTCGAAAGCGGGACCAATTACGAGCAGTACTTC
NA | NA | 15 | TRBJ2-7 | TRBV21-1 | CASSKGDRGEYEQYF | TGTGCCAGCAGCAAAGGGGACAGGGGGGAGTACGAGCAGTACTTC
NA | NA | 12 | TRBJ2-3 | TRBV29-1 | CSVARSTDTQYF | TGCAGCGTTGCCCGTAGCACAGATACGCAGTATTTT
NA | TRBD2 | 15 | TRBJ2-2 | TRBV2 | CASGRGLAGAGELFF | TGTGCCAGCGGGCGAGGACTAGCGGGAGCCGGGGAGCTGTTTTTT
NA | NA | 16 | TRBJ2-3 | TRBV7-9 | CASSLALAATPGTQYF | TGTGCCAGCAGCTTAGCCCTAGCAGCAACACCAGGTACGCAGTATTTT
NA | NA | 14 | TRBJ1-5 | TRBV5-4 | CASSVDRGNQPQHF | TGTGCCAGCAGCGTGGACAGAGGCAATCAGCCCCAGCATTTT
NA | NA | 13 | TRBJ1-3 | TRBV2 | CASRTASGNTIYF | TGTGCCAGCAGAACAGCCTCTGGAAACACCATATATTTT
once | TRBD1 | 16 | TRBJ1-3 | TRBV9 | CASSVTGALSGNTIYF | TGTGCCAGCAGCGTAACAGGGGCACTCTCTGGAAACACCATATATTTT
NA | TRBD1 | 14 | TRBJ1-2 | TRBV18 | CASSPPQGVYGYTF | TGTGCCAGCTCACCACCGCAGGGGGTCTATGGCTACACCTTC
NA | TRBD1 | 15 | TRBJ1-5 | TRBV5-1 | CASSWGDRDNQPQHF | TGCGCCAGCAGCTGGGGAGACAGGGACAATCAGCCCCAGCATTTT
NA | NA | 11 | TRBJ1-2 | TRBV6-1 | CASNLSWGYTF | TGTGCCAGCAACCTTTCGTGGGGCTACACCTTC
NA | NA | 15 | TRBJ1-1 | TRBV6-1 | CASTALSLPNTEAFF | TGTGCCAGCACTGCCCTTTCTCTGCCGAACACTGAAGCTTTCTTT